Sequencing of this TCR beta chain was carried out in a study of blood T cell repertoires in COVID-19. Study at large: The United States, Italy and Spain were the sources of the acute and convalescent COVID-19 samples.

The CDR3 is 17 residues long. Germline V lookup: CDR1 LGHNA, CDR2 YNFKEQ. V trimming: 2 bases; J trimming: 1 base; junction bases outside the gene matches: 8. TCRdb's table, derived via immunoSEQ multiplex PCR, lists solely in-frame clones and lacks some. The table has about half a million clones, 80% to 90% seen once. The study counted Cohort 3 donors as recovered given two negative PCRs, clearance, or symptom resolution. A few counts support this clone. Material: PBMCs or T cells enriched from blood (not recorded which). The receptor comes from an older woman who had recovered from COVID-19. The gene calls are TRBV4-2 and TRBJ1-5, with TRBD1 identical over 7 bases. The CDR3 loop reads CASSQLQGTESNQPQHF. The CDR3, as DNA: TGTGCCAGCAGCCAACTACAGGGGACGGAGAGCAATCAGCCCCAGCATTTT.